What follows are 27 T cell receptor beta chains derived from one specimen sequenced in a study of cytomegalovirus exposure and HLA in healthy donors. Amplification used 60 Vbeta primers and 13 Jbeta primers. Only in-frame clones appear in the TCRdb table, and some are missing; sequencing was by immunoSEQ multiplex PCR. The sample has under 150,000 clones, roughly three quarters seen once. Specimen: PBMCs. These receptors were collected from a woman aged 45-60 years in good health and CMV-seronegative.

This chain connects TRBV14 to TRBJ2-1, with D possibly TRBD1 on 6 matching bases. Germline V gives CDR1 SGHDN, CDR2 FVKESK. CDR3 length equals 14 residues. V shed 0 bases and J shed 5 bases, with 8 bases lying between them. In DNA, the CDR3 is TGTGCCAGCAGCCAAGACAGGGGTCACAATGAGCAGTTCTTC. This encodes CASSQDRGHNEQFF.

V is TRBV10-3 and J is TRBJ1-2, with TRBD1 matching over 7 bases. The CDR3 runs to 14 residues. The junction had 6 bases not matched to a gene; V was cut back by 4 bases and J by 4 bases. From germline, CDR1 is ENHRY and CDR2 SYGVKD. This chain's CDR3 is CAISAGGDSYGYTF. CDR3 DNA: TGTGCCATCAGTGCAGGGGGAGACAGCTATGGCTACACCTTC.

The CDR3 coding sequence is TGTGCCAGCAGCATGACAGGGTCGCCCTCTGGGGCCAACGTCCTGACTTTC. The encoded protein is CASSMTGSPSGANVLTF. This chain links TRBV7-8 with TRBJ2-6; 7 bases agree with TRBD1. The CDR3 contains 17 residues. CDR1 and CDR2 from the germline V gene are SGHVS and FQNEAQ. Germline trimming cut 5 bases from V and 0 bases from J; bases unmatched to any gene: 7.

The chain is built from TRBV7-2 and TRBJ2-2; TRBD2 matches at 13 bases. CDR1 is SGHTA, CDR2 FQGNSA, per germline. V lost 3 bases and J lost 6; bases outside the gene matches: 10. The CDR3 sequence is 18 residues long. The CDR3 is CASSLELAGGPPPGELFF. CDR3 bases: TGTGCCAGCAGCTTGGAACTAGCGGGGGGGCCCCCCCCCGGGGAGCTGTTTTTT.

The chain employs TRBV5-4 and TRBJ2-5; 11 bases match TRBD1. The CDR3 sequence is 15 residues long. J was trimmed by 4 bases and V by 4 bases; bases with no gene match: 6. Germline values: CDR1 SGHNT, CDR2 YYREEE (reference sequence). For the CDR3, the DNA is TGTGCCAGCAGCCGGGGACAGGGGGTCGGAGAGACCCAGTACTTC. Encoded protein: CASSRGQGVGETQYF.

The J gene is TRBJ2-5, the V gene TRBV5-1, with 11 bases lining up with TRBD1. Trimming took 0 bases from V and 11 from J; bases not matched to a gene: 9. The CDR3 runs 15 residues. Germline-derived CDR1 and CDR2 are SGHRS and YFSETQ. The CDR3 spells CASSLGDRGSGEQYF. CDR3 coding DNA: TGCGCCAGCAGCTTGGGGGACAGGGGGTCGGGGGAGCAGTACTTC.

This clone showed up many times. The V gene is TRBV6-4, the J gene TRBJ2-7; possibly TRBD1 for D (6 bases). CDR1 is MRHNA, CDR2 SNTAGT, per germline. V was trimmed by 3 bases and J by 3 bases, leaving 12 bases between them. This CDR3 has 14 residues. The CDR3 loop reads CASSESGTSYEQYF. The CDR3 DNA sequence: TGTGCCAGCAGTGAATCCGGGACAAGCTACGAGCAGTACTTC.

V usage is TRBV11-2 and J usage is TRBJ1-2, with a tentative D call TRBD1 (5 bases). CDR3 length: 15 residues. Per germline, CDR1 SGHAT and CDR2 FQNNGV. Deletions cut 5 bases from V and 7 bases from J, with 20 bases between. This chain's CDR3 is CASSLAPGQGGGYTF. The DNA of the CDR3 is TGTGCCAGCAGCCTGGCCCCGGGCCAGGGAGGTGGCTACACCTTC.

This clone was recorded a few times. In DNA form, the CDR3 reads TGTGCCAGCAGCGCAGCAGGGGTAAGGGGGGAGACCCAGTACTTC. Its translation: CASSAAGVRGETQYF. This chain links TRBV9 with TRBJ2-5; D may be TRBD1 (6 bases). Trimming left V 3 bases short and J 5 bases short, with 17 bases between. The CDR3 runs to 15 residues. In germline, CDR1 is SGDLS, CDR2 YYNGEE. The variable domain in full, with the rest retrieved from reference TRBV9 and TRBJ2-5, is DSGVTQTPKHLITATGQRVTLRCSPRSGDLSVYWYQQSLDQGLQFLIQYYNGEERAKGNILERFSAQQFPDLHSELNLSSLELGDSALYFCASSAAGVRGETQYFGPGTRLLVL.

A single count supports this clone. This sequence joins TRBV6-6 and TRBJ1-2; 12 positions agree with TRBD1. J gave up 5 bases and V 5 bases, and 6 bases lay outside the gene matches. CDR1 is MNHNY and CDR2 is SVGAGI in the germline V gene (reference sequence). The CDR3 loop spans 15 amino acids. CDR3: CASSKPGQGAYGYTF. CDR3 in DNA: TGTGCCAGCAGTAAACCGGGACAGGGGGCTTATGGCTACACCTTC.

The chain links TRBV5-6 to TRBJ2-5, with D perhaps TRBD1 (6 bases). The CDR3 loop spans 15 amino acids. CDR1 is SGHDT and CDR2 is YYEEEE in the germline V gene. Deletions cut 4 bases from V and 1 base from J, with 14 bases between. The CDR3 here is CASSQPTGTQETQYF. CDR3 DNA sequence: TGTGCCAGCAGCCAACCGACAGGAACCCAAGAGACCCAGTACTTC.

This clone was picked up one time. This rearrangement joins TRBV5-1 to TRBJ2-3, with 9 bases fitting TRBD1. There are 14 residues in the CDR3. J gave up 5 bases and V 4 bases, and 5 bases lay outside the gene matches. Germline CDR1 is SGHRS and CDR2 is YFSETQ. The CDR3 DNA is TGCGCCAGCAGCAGGACAGGGGAGGGAGATACGCAGTATTTT. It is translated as CASSRTGEGDTQYF.

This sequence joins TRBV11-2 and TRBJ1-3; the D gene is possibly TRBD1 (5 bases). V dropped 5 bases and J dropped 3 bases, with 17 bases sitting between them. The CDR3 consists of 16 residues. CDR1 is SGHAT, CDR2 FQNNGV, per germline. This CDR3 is CASSAPGGAFGNTIYF. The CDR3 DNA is TGTGCCAGCAGCGCCCCGGGCGGGGCGTTTGGAAACACCATATATTTT. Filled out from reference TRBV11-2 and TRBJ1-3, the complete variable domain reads EAGVAQSPRYKIIEKRQSVAFWCNPISGHATLYWYQQILGQGPKLLIQFQNNGVVDDSQLPKDRFSAERLKGVDSTLKIQPAKLEDSAVYLCASSAPGGAFGNTIYFGEGSWLTVV.

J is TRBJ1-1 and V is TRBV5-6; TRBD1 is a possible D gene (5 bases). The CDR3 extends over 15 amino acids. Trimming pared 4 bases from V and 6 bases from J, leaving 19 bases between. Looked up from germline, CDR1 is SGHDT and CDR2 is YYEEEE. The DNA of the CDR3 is TGTGCCAGCAGCCTAAATCCCGCAGGGCGCGCTGAAGCTTTCTTT. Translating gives CASSLNPAGRAEAFF.

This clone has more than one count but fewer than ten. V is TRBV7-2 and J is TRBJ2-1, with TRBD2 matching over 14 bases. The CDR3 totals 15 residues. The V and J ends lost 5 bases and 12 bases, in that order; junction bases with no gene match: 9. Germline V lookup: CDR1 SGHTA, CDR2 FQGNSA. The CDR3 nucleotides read TGTGCCAGCAGCACCCGACTAGCGGGGGGGCTGGGGCAGTTCTTC. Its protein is CASSTRLAGGLGQFF.

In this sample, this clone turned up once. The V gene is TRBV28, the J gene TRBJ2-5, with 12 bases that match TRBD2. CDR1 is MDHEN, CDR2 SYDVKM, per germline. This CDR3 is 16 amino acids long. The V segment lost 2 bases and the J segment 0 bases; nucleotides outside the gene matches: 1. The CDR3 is CASSLLAGGHQETQYF. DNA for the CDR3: TGTGCCAGCAGTTTACTAGCGGGGGGGCACCAAGAGACCCAGTACTTC. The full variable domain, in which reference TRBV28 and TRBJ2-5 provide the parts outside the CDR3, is DVKVTQSSRYLVKRTGEKVFLECVQDMDHENMFWYRQDPGLGLRLIYFSYDVKMKEKGDIPEGYSVSREKKERFSLILESASTNQTSMYLCASSLLAGGHQETQYFGPGTRLLVL.

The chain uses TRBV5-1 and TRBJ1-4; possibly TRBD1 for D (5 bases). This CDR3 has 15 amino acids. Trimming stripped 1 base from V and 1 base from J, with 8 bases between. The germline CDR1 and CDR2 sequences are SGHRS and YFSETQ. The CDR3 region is CASSLYRGTNEKLFF. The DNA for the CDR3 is TGCGCCAGCAGCTTGTATAGGGGAACTAATGAAAAACTGTTTTTT.

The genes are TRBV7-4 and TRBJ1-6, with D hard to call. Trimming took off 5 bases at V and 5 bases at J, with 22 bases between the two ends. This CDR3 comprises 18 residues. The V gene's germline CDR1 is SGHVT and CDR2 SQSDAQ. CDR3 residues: CASSAAGPVRPNNSPLHF. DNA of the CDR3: TGTGCCAGCAGCGCCGCCGGCCCAGTGCGGCCGAATAATTCACCCCTCCACTTT.

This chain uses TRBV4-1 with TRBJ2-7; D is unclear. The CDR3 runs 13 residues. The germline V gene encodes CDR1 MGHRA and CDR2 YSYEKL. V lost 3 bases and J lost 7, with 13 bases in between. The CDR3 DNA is TGCGCCAGCAGCCAGGTTTCCTCTAGGGAGCAGTACTTC. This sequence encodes CASSQVSSREQYF.

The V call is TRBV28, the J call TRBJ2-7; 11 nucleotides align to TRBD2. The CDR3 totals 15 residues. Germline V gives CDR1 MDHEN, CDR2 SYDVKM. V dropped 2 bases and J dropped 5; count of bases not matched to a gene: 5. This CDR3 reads CASSLTSGGRNEQYF. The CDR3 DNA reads TGTGCCAGCAGTTTAACTAGCGGGGGAAGGAACGAGCAGTACTTC.

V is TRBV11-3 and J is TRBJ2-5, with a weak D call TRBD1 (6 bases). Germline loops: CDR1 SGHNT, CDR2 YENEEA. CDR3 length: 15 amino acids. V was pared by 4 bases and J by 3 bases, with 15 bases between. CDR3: CASSSGAAGEETQYF. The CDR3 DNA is TGTGCCAGCAGCTCAGGGGCGGCAGGGGAAGAGACCCAGTACTTC.

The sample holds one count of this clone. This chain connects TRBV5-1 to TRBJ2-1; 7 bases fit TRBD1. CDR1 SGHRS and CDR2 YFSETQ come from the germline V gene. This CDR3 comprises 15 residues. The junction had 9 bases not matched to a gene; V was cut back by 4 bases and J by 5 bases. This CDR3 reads CASSPGQEWDNEQFF. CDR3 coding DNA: TGCGCCAGCAGCCCAGGACAGGAGTGGGACAATGAGCAGTTCTTC.

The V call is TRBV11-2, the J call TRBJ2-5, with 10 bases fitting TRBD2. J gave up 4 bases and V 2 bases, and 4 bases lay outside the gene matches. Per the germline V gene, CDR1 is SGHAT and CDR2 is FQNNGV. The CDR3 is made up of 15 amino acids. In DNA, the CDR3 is TGTGCCAGCAGCTTATCACCTAGCGGGGGAGAGACCCAGTACTTC. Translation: CASSLSPSGGETQYF.

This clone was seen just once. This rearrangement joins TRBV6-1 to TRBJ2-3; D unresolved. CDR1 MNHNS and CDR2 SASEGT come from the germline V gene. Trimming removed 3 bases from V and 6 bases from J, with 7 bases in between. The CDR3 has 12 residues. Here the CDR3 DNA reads TGTGCCAGCAGTGAGCGCTTGGATACGCAGTATTTT. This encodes CASSERLDTQYF.

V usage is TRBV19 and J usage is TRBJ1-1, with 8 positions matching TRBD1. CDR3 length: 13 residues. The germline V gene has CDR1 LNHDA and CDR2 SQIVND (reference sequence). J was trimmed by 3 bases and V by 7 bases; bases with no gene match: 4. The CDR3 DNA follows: TGTGCCAGTACCAGGGGGCTGGACACTGAAGCTTTCTTT. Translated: CASTRGLDTEAFF. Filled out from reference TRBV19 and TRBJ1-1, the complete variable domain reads DGGITQSPKYLFRKEGQNVTLSCEQNLNHDAMYWYRQDPGQGLRLIYYSQIVNDFQKGDIAEGYSVSREKKESFPLTVTSAQKNPTAFYLCASTRGLDTEAFFGQGTRLTVV.

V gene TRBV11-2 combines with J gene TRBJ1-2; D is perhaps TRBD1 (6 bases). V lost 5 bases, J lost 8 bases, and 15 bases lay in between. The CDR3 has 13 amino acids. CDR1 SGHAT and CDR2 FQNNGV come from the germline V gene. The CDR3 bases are TGTGCCAGCAGCCCATCGTCAGGGGAGGGCTACACCTTC. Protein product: CASSPSSGEGYTF.

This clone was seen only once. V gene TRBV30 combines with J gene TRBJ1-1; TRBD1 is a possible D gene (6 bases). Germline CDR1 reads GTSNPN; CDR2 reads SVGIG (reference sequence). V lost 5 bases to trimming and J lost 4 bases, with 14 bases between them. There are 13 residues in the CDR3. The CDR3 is CAWLTGWGTEAFF. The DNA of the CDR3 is TGTGCCTGGCTGACAGGTTGGGGCACTGAAGCTTTCTTT.